The clone carrying this TCR beta chain was seen only once. Its target is not known. In the PCR, 60 Vbeta and 13 Jbeta primers were used. Libraries were prepared by immunoSEQ multiplex PCR; TCRdb keeps only in-frame clonotypes and omits some of them. In the table there are over 110,000 clones, less than 85% of which are singletons. This record comes from a study of cytomegalovirus exposure and HLA in healthy donors. The overall study: Of the donors genotyped, approximately 430 in all, about 76% fell in the Caucasian-associated ancestry cluster. Findings and limits, study-wide: As was reported, the classifier diagnosed cytomegalovirus status with high specificity and sensitivity. Immune exposure was documented only through CMV serostatus. A later analysis showed HLA-associated TCR beta chains outstripping equally common others in clonal expansion.

CDR3 length: 15 amino acids. J gave up 0 bases and V 5 bases, and 3 bases lay outside the gene matches. Germline CDR1 LNHNV, CDR2 YYDKDF (reference sequence). The sample comprised PBMCs. The receptor comes from a woman aged 45-60 years in good health and CMV-seropositive. The rearrangement uses TRBV15 and TRBJ1-4, with 7 positions matching TRBD1. The chain's CDR3 is CATSLTGATNEKLFF. CDR3 coding DNA: TGTGCCACCAGCCTAACAGGGGCAACTAATGAAAAACTGTTTTTT.